This TCR beta chain was profiled in a study of T-cell reconstitution after alpha-beta-depleted transplantation in children. General study results and limits: Among T cells one year after transplant, newly produced cells accounted for most counts and diversity. Some patients' high day-60 TCRbeta diversity was traced to surviving recipient T cells and thymic progenitors.

A library of TCRbeta sequences, prepared with unique molecular identifiers, was generated. In TCRdb, the PCR reads were re-called with MiXCR into one record per CDR3 protein. The table includes 200,000 to 250,000 distinct CDR3 sequences, 20% to 30% detected once. As concerns this clonotype: The antigen remains undetermined.

V was cut by 0 bases and J by 15 bases, with 9 bases left in between. This CDR3 comprises 11 residues. From germline, CDR1 is MNHEY and CDR2 SVGAGI. This sequence originates from a female patient aged 2-10 years who had a stem cell transplant for congenital amegakaryocytic thrombocytopenia, so the T cells may come from the graft donor. This chain links TRBV6-5 with TRBJ2-1, with D perhaps TRBD2 (6 bases). Here the sequenced sample was PBMCs, mostly from graft donor cells, taken 360 days after TCRalphabeta/CD19-depleted stem cell transplant. The CDR3 bases are TGTGCCAGCAGTTACTCGGACTACGTGTTCTTC. Its translation: CASSYSDYVFF.